A selection of T cell receptor beta chains follows, all from one sample in a study of T cell responses to AZD1222 COVID-19 vaccine. Sequencing was performed with immunoSEQ multiplex PCR; in TCRdb, only in-frame clones are kept and a portion is missing. The sample yields around 160,000 clones, more than 70% seen once. Specimen: peripheral blood, collected on day 0 of AZD1222 vaccination. Every receptor here comes from an adult in good health. Both conserved end residues are part of each CDR3. Each record gives: clone size, D gene, V gene, CDR3 protein. A D gene is named only where the DNA matches it firmly. Size tells how often a clone was seen (once, few, many) or the class of an expanded clone, and some rows leave it out.

NA NA TRBV12-5 CASGLDSFGNTIYF
NA NA TRBV11-2 CASSLSYAQETQYF
NA NA TRBV15 CATSRDRRTEAFF
NA TRBD1 TRBV5-4 CASSLDGPGTAPHGYTF
NA NA TRBV19 CASSIHRESGNTIYF
NA NA TRBV2 CASSAMDYEQYF
NA NA TRBV30 CAWSAYNEQFF
once TRBD1 TRBV28 CASRGQLYGYTF
NA TRBD1 TRBV6-5 CASNRDSLNQPQHF
NA TRBD1 TRBV24-1 CATSDLGGQGFTGELFF
NA NA TRBV14 CASSSELYNSPLHF
NA TRBD1 TRBV28 CASSLSGGGNEKLFF
NA NA TRBV7-8 CASSSGQLNAEKLFF
few NA TRBV9 CASSAQIGVGKEKLFF
NA NA TRBV19 CASSMYRGRQPQHF
once NA TRBV30 CAWGIQGNYGYTF
NA NA TRBV6-1 CASSELGRAYNEQFF
NA TRBD1 TRBV7-2 CASSRNRGLTDTQYF
NA TRBD1 TRBV28 CASRPNGQGRQPQHF
once TRBD1 TRBV6-5 CASRVGQGVSYEQYF
NA TRBD1 TRBV19 CASIDRDGNEKLFF
NA TRBD1 TRBV5-1 CASSFRQGVMYEQYF
NA NA TRBV5-4 CASSLRQMNTEAFF
once NA TRBV6-5 CASGREGATNEKLFF
NA NA TRBV18 CASSTRENEKLFF
once TRBD1 TRBV28 CASSLLGGGSPLHF
NA NA TRBV18 CASSPARWGTYNTGELFF
NA NA TRBV4-3 CASSQRPSNYGYTF
NA NA TRBV5-1 CASSLWGMGSGNTIYF
NA NA TRBV29-1 CSVGRAGTNEQFF
NA NA TRBV24-1 CATSEGTAVDTQYF
NA TRBD2 TRBV7-2 CASRGGGDIQYF
few TRBD2 TRBV4-1 CASSQGSFRGGRETQYF
NA NA TRBV6-5 CASSYRGHGNQPQHF
NA TRBD2 TRBV10-2 CASRGTSGGVGQFF
NA NA TRBV30 CAWYRIEYGYTF
NA NA TRBV24-1 CATSDFPQGNGYTF
NA NA TRBV7-9 CASSSGATDTQYF
NA NA TRBV18 CASSPSRGETEAFF
NA TRBD1 TRBV30 CAWGTGQRGPNTEAFF
NA NA TRBV4-1 CASSQDIVTADTQYF
NA NA TRBV30 CAWSGGSQPQHF
NA NA TRBV11-3 CASRVKCRSNGYTF
NA NA TRBV4-3 CASSPSRQPFSGNTIYF
NA NA TRBV7-2 CASSPGLSNYGYTF
once TRBD2 TRBV7-2 CASSLTAGGGDEQFF
NA TRBD1 TRBV30 CAGRQGGSYEQYF
NA NA TRBV24-1 CATSDRSGSNQPQHF
many NA TRBV7-8 CASSFRRGEAFF
once NA TRBV19 CASSINDRTNTEAFF
few NA TRBV5-4 CASSGTTGPGELFF
NA TRBD1 TRBV29-1 CGTGDRGPGNTIYF
NA NA TRBV4-3 CASSQEKAGNTIYF